This TCR beta chain was observed in a study of cytomegalovirus exposure and HLA in healthy donors. The PCR had 60 Vbeta and 13 Jbeta primers. Sequencing used immunoSEQ multiplex PCR; TCRdb keeps in-frame clones, though not all of them. The data hold 150,000 to 200,000 clones, with approximately 80% observed a single time. Sample: PBMCs. This clonotype originated in a woman under 40 in good health and CMV-seronegative.

The CDR3 loop is CASSAPGVDNEKLFF. In DNA, the CDR3 is TGTGCCAGCAGTGCCCCAGGGGTCGATAATGAAAAACTGTTTTTT. The chain uses TRBV6-1 and TRBJ1-4, with a weak D call TRBD1 (6 bases). Trimming took 4 bases from V and 4 from J, leaving 13 bases between them. This CDR3 has 15 residues. Germline V CDR1 and CDR2: MNHNS, SASEGT.